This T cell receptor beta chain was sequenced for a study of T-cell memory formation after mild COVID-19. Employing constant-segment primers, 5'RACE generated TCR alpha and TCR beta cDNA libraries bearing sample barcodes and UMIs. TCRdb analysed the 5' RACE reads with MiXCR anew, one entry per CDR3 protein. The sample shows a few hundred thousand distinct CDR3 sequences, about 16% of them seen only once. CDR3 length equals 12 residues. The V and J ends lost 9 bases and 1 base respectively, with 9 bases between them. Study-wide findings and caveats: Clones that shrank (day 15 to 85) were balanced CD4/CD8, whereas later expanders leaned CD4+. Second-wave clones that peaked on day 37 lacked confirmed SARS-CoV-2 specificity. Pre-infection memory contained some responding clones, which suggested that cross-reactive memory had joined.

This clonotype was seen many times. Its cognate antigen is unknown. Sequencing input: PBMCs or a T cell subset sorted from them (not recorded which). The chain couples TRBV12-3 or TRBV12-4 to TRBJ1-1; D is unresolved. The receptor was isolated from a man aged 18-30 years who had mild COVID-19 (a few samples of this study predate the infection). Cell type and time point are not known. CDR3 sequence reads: CASRPGNTEAFF. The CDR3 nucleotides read TGTGCCAGTAGACCCGGGAACACTGAAGCTTTCTTT.